The clone carrying this T cell receptor beta chain was counted between two and nine times. The antigen is unknown. The data were taken from a study of T cells in Graves' hyperthyroidism and ophthalmopathy. The CDR3 length is 15 residues. Trimming took off 5 bases at V and 0 bases at J, with 11 bases between the two ends. Germline lookup yields CDR1 SGHRS and CDR2 YFSETQ. Uncontrolled infection, other autoimmune disease, pregnancy or lactation excluded patients. Thyroid ultrasound and orbital computed tomography, with clinical symptoms and serum thyroxine and TRAb, informed diagnoses. The TCR beta CDR3 regions underwent amplification using RNA transcripts as the source. The study used the HTBI primer set for a first-round RT-PCR of the TCR CDR3. TCRdb reprocessed the multiplex PCR reads via MiXCR and lists one record per CDR3 protein. The table has 650,000 to 800,000 distinct CDR3 sequences, nearly 45% seen once.

Study findings and constraints: Most thyroid clonotypes expanded above 0.001 appeared in blood too. Ophthalmopathy got predicted by the model a median 6.5 months before its onset.

The receptor comes from an adult man with Graves' disease, either hyperthyroidism or ophthalmopathy (not recorded which). This sequence joins TRBV5-1 and TRBJ1-4, with D perhaps matching TRBD1 (5 bases). The sequencing input was peripheral blood or thyroid tissue (not recorded which). The CDR3 loop is CASRLDIATNEKLFF. The CDR3 bases are TGCGCCAGCAGACTGGACATAGCAACTAATGAAAAACTGTTTTTT.